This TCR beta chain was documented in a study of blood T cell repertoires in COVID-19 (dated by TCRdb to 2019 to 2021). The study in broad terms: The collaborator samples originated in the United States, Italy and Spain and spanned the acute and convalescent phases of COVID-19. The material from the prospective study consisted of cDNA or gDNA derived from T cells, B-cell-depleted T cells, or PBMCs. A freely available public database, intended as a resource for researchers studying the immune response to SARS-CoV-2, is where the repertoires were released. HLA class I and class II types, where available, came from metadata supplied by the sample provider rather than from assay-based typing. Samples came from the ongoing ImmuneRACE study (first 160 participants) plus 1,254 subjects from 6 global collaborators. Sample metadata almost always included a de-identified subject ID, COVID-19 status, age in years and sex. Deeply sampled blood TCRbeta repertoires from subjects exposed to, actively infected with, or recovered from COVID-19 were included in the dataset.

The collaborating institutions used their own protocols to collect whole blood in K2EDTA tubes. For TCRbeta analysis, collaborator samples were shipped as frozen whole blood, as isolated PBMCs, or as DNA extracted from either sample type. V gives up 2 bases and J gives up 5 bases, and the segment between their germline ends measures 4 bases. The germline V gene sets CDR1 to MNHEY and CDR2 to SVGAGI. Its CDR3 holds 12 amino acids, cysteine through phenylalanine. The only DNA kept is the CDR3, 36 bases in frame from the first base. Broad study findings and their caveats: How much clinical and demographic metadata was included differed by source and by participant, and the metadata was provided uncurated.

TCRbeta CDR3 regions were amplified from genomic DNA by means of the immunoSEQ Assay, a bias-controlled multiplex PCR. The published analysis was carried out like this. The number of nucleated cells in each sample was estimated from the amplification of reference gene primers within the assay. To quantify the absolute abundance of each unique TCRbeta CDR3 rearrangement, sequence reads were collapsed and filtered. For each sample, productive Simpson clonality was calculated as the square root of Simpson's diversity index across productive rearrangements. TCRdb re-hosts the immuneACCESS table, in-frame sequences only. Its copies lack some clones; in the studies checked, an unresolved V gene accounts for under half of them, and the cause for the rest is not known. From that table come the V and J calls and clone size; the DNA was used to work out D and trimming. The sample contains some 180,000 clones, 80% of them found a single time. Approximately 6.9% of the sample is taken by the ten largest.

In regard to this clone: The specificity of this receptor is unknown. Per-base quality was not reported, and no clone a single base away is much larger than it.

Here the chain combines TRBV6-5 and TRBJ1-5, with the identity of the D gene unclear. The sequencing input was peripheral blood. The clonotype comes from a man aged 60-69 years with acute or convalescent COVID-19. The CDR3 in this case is CASSYQDQPQHF. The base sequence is TGTGCCAGCAGTTACCAGGATCAGCCCCAGCATTTT.